The sequence of this TCR beta chain was determined in a study of sequential checkpoint blockade in melanoma. The germline CDR1 and CDR2 sequences are SGHRS and YFSETQ. The V gene lost 0 bases and the J gene lost 8 bases, with 15 bases spanning the gap. CDR3 length equals 15 residues. This table comes from immunoSEQ multiplex PCR, and its TCRdb copy is limited to in-frame clones, with some not included. The sample has fewer than 5,500 clones, about 20% seen once. Described treatment: randomized to nivolumab then ipilimumab (arm A) or the reverse (arm B). The clonotype comes from a human donor with melanoma. Specimen: tumor tissue (inferred from file names), collected from a patient given nivolumab and ipilimumab in sequence. The J gene is TRBJ2-1, the V gene TRBV5-1; a possible D gene is TRBD1 (5 bases). CDR3 DNA sequence: TGCGCCAGCAGCTTGGGTCCAGGGAAGTTCGATGAGCAGTTCTTC. Translating it yields CASSLGPGKFDEQFF.